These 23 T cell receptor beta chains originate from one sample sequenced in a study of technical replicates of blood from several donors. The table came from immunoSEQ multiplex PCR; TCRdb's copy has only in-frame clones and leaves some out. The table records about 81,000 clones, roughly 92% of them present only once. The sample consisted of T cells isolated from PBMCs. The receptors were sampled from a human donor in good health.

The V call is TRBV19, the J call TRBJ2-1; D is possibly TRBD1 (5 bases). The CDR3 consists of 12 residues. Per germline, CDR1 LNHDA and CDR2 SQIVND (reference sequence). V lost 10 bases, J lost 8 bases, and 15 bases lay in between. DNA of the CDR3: TGTGCCACCACGGACATTTTCGATGAGCAGTTCTTC. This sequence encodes CATTDIFDEQFF.

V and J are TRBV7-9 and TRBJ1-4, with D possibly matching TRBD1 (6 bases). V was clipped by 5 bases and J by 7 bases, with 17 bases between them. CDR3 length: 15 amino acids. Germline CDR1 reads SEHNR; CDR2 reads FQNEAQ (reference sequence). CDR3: CASSPWPTGPEKLFF. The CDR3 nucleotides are TGTGCCAGCAGCCCCTGGCCCACAGGGCCTGAAAAACTGTTTTTT.

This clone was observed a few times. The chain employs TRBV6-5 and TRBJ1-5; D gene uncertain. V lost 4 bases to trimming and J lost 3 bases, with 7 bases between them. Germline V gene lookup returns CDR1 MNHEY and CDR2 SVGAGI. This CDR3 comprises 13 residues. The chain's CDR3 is CASSSGHNQPQHF. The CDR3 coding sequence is TGTGCCAGCAGTTCGGGTCACAATCAGCCCCAGCATTTT.

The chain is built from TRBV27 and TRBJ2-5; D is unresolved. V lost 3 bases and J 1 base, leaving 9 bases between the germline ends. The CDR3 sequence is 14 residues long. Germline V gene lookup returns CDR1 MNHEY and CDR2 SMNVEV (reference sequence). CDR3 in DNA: TGTGCCAGCAGTTTTTTCAGAGGCCAAGAGACCCAGTACTTC. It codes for CASSFFRGQETQYF.

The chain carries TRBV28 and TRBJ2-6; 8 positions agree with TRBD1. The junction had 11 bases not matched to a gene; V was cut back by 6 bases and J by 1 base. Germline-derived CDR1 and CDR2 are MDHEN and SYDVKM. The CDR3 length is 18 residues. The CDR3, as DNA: TGTGCCAGCAGGGAGAGGCAGGGGGCCTATTCTGGGGCCAACGTCCTGACTTTC. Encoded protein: CASRERQGAYSGANVLTF.

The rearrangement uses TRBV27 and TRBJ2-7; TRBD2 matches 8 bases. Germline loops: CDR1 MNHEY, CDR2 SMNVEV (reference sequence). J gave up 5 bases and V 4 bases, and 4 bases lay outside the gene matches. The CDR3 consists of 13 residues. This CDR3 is CASSSSGRNEQYF. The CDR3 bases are TGTGCCAGCAGTTCAAGCGGGAGAAACGAGCAGTACTTC.

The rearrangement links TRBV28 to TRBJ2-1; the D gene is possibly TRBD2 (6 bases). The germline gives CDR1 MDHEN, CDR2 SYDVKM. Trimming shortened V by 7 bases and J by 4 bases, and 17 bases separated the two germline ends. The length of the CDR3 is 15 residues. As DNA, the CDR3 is TGTGCCAGCACAAAGGACTATACAGTTTACAATGAGCAGTTCTTC. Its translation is CASTKDYTVYNEQFF.

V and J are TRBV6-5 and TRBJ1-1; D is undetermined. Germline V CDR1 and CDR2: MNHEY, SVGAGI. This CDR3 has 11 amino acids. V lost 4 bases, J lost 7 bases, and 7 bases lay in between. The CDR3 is CASSSSREAFF. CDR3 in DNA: TGTGCCAGCAGTTCGTCCCGTGAAGCTTTCTTT.

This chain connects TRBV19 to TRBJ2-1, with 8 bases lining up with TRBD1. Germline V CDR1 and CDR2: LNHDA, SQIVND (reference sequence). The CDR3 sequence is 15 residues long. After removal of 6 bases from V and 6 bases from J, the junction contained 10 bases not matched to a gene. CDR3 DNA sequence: TGTGCCAGTAGGTTTCAGGGGGCAGGGATCAATGAGCAGTTCTTC. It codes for CASRFQGAGINEQFF.

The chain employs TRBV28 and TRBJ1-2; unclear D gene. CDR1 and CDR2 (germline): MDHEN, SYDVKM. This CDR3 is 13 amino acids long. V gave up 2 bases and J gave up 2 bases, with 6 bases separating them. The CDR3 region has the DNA TGTGCCAGCAGTTTACTCAGGAACTATGGCTACACCTTC. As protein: CASSLLRNYGYTF.

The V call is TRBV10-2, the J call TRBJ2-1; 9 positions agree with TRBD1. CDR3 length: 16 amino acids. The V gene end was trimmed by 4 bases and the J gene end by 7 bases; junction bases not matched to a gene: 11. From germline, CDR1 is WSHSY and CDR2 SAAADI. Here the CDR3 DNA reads TGCGCCAGCAGTGTTGCCGGGACAGGGTCCCGGAATGAGCAGTTCTTC. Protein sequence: CASSVAGTGSRNEQFF.

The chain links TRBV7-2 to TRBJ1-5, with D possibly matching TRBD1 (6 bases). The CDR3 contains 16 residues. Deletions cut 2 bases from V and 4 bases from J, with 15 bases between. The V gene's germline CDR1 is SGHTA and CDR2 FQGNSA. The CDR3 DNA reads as TGTGCCAGCAGCTTAAGTGTTGGGACACTTAATCAGCCCCAGCATTTT. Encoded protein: CASSLSVGTLNQPQHF. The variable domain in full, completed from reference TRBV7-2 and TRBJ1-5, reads GAGVSQSPSNKVTEKGKDVELRCDPISGHTALYWYRQSLGQGLEFLIYFQGNSAPDKSGLPSDRFSAERTGGSVSTLTIQRTQQEDSAVYLCASSLSVGTLNQPQHFGDGTRLSIL.

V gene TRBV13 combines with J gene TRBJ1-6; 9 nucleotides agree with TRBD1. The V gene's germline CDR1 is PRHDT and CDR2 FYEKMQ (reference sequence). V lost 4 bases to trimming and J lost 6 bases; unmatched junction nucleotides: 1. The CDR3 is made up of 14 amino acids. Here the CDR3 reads CASSSTGGNSPLHF. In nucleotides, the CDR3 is TGTGCCAGCAGCTCGACAGGGGGTAATTCACCCCTCCACTTT. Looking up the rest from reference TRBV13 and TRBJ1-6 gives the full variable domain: AAGVIQSPRHLIKEKRETATLKCYPIPRHDTVYWYQQGPGQDPQFLISFYEKMQSDKGSIPDRFSAQQFSDYHSELNMSSLELGDSALYFCASSSTGGNSPLHFGNGTRLTVT.

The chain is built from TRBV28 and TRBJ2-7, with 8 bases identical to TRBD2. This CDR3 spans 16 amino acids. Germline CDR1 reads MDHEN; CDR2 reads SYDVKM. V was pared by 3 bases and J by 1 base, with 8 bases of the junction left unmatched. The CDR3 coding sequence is TGTGCCAGCAGTTTTCCATTAGCGGGAAGTTCCTACGAGCAGTACTTC. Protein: CASSFPLAGSSYEQYF. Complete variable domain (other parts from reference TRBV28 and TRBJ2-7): DVKVTQSSRYLVKRTGEKVFLECVQDMDHENMFWYRQDPGLGLRLIYFSYDVKMKEKGDIPEGYSVSREKKERFSLILESASTNQTSMYLCASSFPLAGSSYEQYFGPGTRLTVT.

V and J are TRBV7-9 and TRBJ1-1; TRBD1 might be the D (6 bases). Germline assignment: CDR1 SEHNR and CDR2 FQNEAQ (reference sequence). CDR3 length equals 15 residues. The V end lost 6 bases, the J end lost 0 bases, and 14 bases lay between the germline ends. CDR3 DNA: TGTGCCAGCAGGGGGATTAGGGGGTTGAACACTGAAGCTTTCTTT. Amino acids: CASRGIRGLNTEAFF.

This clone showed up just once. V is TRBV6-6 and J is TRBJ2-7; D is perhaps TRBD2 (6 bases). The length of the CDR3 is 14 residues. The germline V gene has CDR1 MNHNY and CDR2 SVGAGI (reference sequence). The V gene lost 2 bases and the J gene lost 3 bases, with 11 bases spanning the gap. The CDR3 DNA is TGTGCCAGCAGTTACGGGCAGGGACTCTACGAGCAGTACTTC. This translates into CASSYGQGLYEQYF.

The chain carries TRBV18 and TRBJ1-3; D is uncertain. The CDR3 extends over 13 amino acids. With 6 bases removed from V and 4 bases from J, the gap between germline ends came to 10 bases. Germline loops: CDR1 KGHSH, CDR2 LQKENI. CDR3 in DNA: TGTGCCAGCTCCCCGGGGTACGGAAACACCATATATTTT. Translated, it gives CASSPGYGNTIYF.

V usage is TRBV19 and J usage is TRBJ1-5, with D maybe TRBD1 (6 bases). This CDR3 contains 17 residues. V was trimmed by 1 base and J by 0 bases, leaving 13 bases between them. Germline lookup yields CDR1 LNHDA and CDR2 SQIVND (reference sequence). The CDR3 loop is CASSIGGTLDSNQPQHF. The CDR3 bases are TGTGCCAGTAGTATAGGGGGGACACTGGATAGCAATCAGCCCCAGCATTTT.

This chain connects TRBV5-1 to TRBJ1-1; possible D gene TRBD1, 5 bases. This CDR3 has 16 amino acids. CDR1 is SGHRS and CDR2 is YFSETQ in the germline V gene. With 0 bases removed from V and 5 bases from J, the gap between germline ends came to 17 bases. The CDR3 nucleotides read TGCGCCAGCAGCTTGGTTGGGGCCCATAACCCGACTGAAGCTTTCTTT. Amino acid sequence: CASSLVGAHNPTEAFF.

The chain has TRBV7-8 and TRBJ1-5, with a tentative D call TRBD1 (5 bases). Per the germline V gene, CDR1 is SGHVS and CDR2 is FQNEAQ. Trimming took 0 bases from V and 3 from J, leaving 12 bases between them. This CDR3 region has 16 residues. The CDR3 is CASSLASRQNNQPQHF. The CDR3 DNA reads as TGTGCCAGCAGCTTAGCGTCCCGACAGAACAATCAGCCCCAGCATTTT.

The CDR3 region has the DNA TGCGCCAGCAGCCAAGAAGGGACAGCCGGGACTAGCGTAAACATTCAGTACTTC. The encoded protein is CASSQEGTAGTSVNIQYF. The chain joins TRBV4-1 to TRBJ2-4; 10 nucleotides agree with TRBD2. The germline CDR1 and CDR2 sequences are MGHRA and YSYEKL. The CDR3 is 18 amino acids. With 0 bases clipped from V and 6 bases from J, the junction kept 11 bases outside the gene matches.

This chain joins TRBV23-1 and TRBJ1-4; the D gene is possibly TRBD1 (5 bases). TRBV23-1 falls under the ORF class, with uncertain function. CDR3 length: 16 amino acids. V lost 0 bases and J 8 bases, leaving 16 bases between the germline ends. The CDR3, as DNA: TGCGCCAGCAGTCAATCGAGTGGCACGGGGGGAGAAAAACTGTTTTTT. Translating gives CASSQSSGTGGEKLFF.

Here the CDR3 DNA reads TGTGCCAGCTCACCCAGTCGTGCAGGGGGCGCTTACGAGCAGTACTTC. The encoded protein is CASSPSRAGGAYEQYF. The chain uses TRBV18 and TRBJ2-7; 8 nucleotides line up with TRBD1. The CDR3 contains 16 residues. CDR1 and CDR2 from the germline V gene are KGHSH and LQKENI. V gave up 3 bases and J gave up 4 bases; unmatched junction bases: 11.